This entry concerns a single T cell receptor beta chain. Libraries were prepared by immunoSEQ multiplex PCR; TCRdb keeps only in-frame clonotypes and omits some of them. The data hold 490,000 or so clones, with roughly 90% observed a single time. Cohort 3 recovered donors had two negative PCRs, clearance, or symptom resolution. The sample belongs to a study of blood T cell repertoires in COVID-19. With 5 bases removed from V and 8 bases from J, the gap between germline ends came to 12 bases. This CDR3 has 12 amino acids. The sequence came from a woman between 40 and 50 years old who had recovered from COVID-19. The sample was PBMCs or T cells enriched from blood (not recorded which). The chain combines TRBV12-3 or TRBV12-4 with TRBJ1-2; D is possibly TRBD1 (5 bases). CDR3 in amino acids: CASSPRQRGYTF. CDR3 in DNA: TGTGCCAGCAGTCCCCGACAGAGGGGCTACACCTTC.